A selection of T cell receptor beta chains follows, all from one sample in a study of blood T cell repertoires in COVID-19. Sequencing was performed with immunoSEQ multiplex PCR; in TCRdb, only in-frame clones are kept and a portion is missing. The sample includes some 21,000 clones, about nine tenths of them seen just once. The sample was peripheral blood. These receptors came from a man between 50 and 59 years old with active COVID-19. Both conserved end residues are part of each CDR3. The D gene is left open where the match is weak. Clone size is given for some rows only: seen once, a few or many times, or a class if the clone is expanded.

j_gene: TRBJ2-2; d_gene: NA; abundance: once; v_gene: TRBV10-3; CDR3nt: TGTGCCATCAAACAGCAGGGGAACACCGGGGAGCTGTTTTTT; CDR3aa: CAIKQQGNTGELFF
j_gene: TRBJ1-1; d_gene: NA; abundance: NA; v_gene: TRBV9; CDR3nt: TGTGCCAGCAGCTCCCGGGGAGGAGGGAACACTGAAGCTTTCTTT; CDR3aa: CASSSRGGGNTEAFF
j_gene: TRBJ1-2; d_gene: NA; abundance: few; v_gene: TRBV7-6; CDR3nt: TGTGCCAGCCGACGAGGGCAAAGGAACTATGGCTACACCTTC; CDR3aa: CASRRGQRNYGYTF
j_gene: TRBJ2-1; d_gene: NA; abundance: NA; v_gene: TRBV7-8; CDR3nt: TGTGCCAGCAGTTTGGAGGGGCCAAACTACAATGAGCAGTTCTTC; CDR3aa: CASSLEGPNYNEQFF
j_gene: TRBJ1-1; d_gene: NA; abundance: NA; v_gene: TRBV5-1; CDR3nt: TGCGCCAGCAGCTTGGGGCTAGTTTTGAACACTGAAGCTTTCTTT; CDR3aa: CASSLGLVLNTEAFF
j_gene: TRBJ2-5; d_gene: TRBD2; abundance: NA; v_gene: TRBV7-9; CDR3nt: TGTGCCAGCAGCCGAGGGGGACTAGCGGCCAAAGAGACCCAGTACTTC; CDR3aa: CASSRGGLAAKETQYF
j_gene: TRBJ2-5; d_gene: TRBD2; abundance: once; v_gene: TRBV2; CDR3nt: TGTGCCAGCTCAGGACTAGCGGGGGGCCAAGAGACCCAGTACTTC; CDR3aa: CASSGLAGGQETQYF
j_gene: TRBJ1-4; d_gene: NA; abundance: NA; v_gene: TRBV7-9; CDR3nt: TGTGCCAGCAGCCTTAACTACGATGAAAAACTGTTTTTT; CDR3aa: CASSLNYDEKLFF
j_gene: TRBJ1-4; d_gene: NA; abundance: NA; v_gene: TRBV27; CDR3nt: TGTGCCAGCAGTCCCCTCGGGGGGGCGAATGAAAAACTGTTTTTT; CDR3aa: CASSPLGGANEKLFF
j_gene: TRBJ2-7; d_gene: TRBD1; abundance: NA; v_gene: TRBV7-2; CDR3nt: TGTGCCAGCAGCCCCTCTTGGGGACAGTCAGAATACGAGCAGTACTTC; CDR3aa: CASSPSWGQSEYEQYF
j_gene: TRBJ1-3; d_gene: NA; abundance: NA; v_gene: TRBV28; CDR3nt: TGTGCCAGCAGTTTCTTGCAGAACTCTGGAAACACCATATATTTT; CDR3aa: CASSFLQNSGNTIYF
j_gene: TRBJ1-2; d_gene: TRBD1; abundance: once; v_gene: TRBV3-1/TRBV3-2; CDR3nt: TGTGCCAGCAGCCAAGGGGGGACAGCCTATGGCTACACCTTC; CDR3aa: CASSQGGTAYGYTF
j_gene: TRBJ2-1; d_gene: NA; abundance: NA; v_gene: TRBV6-1; CDR3nt: TGTGCCAGCAGTGAGGTCGGGATCGGTGAGCAGTTCTTC; CDR3aa: CASSEVGIGEQFF
j_gene: TRBJ2-7; d_gene: NA; abundance: few; v_gene: TRBV30; CDR3nt: TGTGCCTGGAGTCCTCCCGGGGGGCCTGTCTTAGGGAGAGAGCAGTACTTC; CDR3aa: CAWSPPGGPVLGREQYF
j_gene: TRBJ2-7; d_gene: TRBD2; abundance: NA; v_gene: TRBV5-6; CDR3nt: TGTGCCAGCAGCTTGCGGGGGGGAGTCTTGTACGAGCAGTACTTC; CDR3aa: CASSLRGGVLYEQYF
j_gene: TRBJ2-2; d_gene: NA; abundance: once; v_gene: TRBV9; CDR3nt: TGTGCCAGCAGCATAGCGTTTGTGAACACCGGGGAGCTGTTTTTT; CDR3aa: CASSIAFVNTGELFF
j_gene: TRBJ2-5; d_gene: TRBD2; abundance: NA; v_gene: TRBV20-1; CDR3nt: TGCAGTGCTAGTAAAGGGACTAGCGGGGGGTTGGAGACCCAGTACTTC; CDR3aa: CSASKGTSGGLETQYF
j_gene: TRBJ2-2; d_gene: TRBD2; abundance: NA; v_gene: TRBV7-9; CDR3nt: TGTGCCAGCAGCTTATTGCGGGGGACCGGGGAGCTGTTTTTT; CDR3aa: CASSLLRGTGELFF
j_gene: TRBJ1-1; d_gene: NA; abundance: NA; v_gene: TRBV7-8; CDR3nt: TGTGCCAGCAGCCCCGGGGTTGACACTGAAGCTTTCTTT; CDR3aa: CASSPGVDTEAFF
j_gene: TRBJ2-3; d_gene: NA; abundance: NA; v_gene: TRBV25-1; CDR3nt: TGTGCCAGCAGTGAAGGGGGCTGGGGAGATACGCAGTATTTT; CDR3aa: CASSEGGWGDTQYF
j_gene: TRBJ1-6; d_gene: TRBD1; abundance: NA; v_gene: TRBV5-4; CDR3nt: TGTGCCAGCAGCCTGCCGGACAGGGGGCAATCACCCCTCCACTTT; CDR3aa: CASSLPDRGQSPLHF
j_gene: TRBJ2-3; d_gene: TRBD1; abundance: NA; v_gene: TRBV9; CDR3nt: TGTGCCAGCAGCAGGACAGGTATGAGCACAGATACGCAGTATTTT; CDR3aa: CASSRTGMSTDTQYF
j_gene: TRBJ1-1; d_gene: NA; abundance: once; v_gene: TRBV18; CDR3nt: TGTGCCAGCTCACCAAGCCCAGCAGGGTTAGACACTGAAGCTTTCTTT; CDR3aa: CASSPSPAGLDTEAFF
j_gene: TRBJ1-2; d_gene: NA; abundance: NA; v_gene: TRBV5-4; CDR3nt: TGTGCCAGCAGCCCCCGAGGATCGGAGGGCTACACCTTC; CDR3aa: CASSPRGSEGYTF
j_gene: TRBJ1-5; d_gene: NA; abundance: NA; v_gene: TRBV6-5; CDR3nt: TGTGCCAGTGCGACTCGCCGACAGAGCAATCAGCCCCAGCATTTT; CDR3aa: CASATRRQSNQPQHF
j_gene: TRBJ1-2; d_gene: NA; abundance: NA; v_gene: TRBV4-1; CDR3nt: TGCGCCAGCAGCCAAGATGTTAACGGACATAACTATGGCTACACCTTC; CDR3aa: CASSQDVNGHNYGYTF
j_gene: TRBJ2-3; d_gene: NA; abundance: NA; v_gene: TRBV5-1; CDR3nt: TGCGCCAGCACCCTAGGGGATGGAAGCACAGATACGCAGTATTTT; CDR3aa: CASTLGDGSTDTQYF
j_gene: TRBJ2-7; d_gene: TRBD2; abundance: NA; v_gene: TRBV4-1; CDR3nt: TGCGCCAGCAGCCAAGCGGGGAGGCGGGGGAGATACGAGCAGTACTTC; CDR3aa: CASSQAGRRGRYEQYF
j_gene: TRBJ1-2; d_gene: NA; abundance: NA; v_gene: TRBV5-1; CDR3nt: TGCGCCAGCAGCTTAATTGTAGGGGCCGGCGATGGCTACACCTTC; CDR3aa: CASSLIVGAGDGYTF
j_gene: TRBJ1-2; d_gene: NA; abundance: NA; v_gene: TRBV30; CDR3nt: TGTGCCTGGGTCGTCGGGGGTTACGATGGCTACACCTTC; CDR3aa: CAWVVGGYDGYTF
j_gene: TRBJ2-7; d_gene: NA; abundance: NA; v_gene: TRBV7-2; CDR3nt: TGTGCCAGCAGCTTCTGGGGGACAAAGGACGAGCAGTACTTC; CDR3aa: CASSFWGTKDEQYF
j_gene: TRBJ2-1; d_gene: NA; abundance: once; v_gene: TRBV11-2; CDR3nt: TGTGCCAGCAGCTTAGCTTCGCCACTGACTAGTTTCCATGAGCAGTTCTTC; CDR3aa: CASSLASPLTSFHEQFF
j_gene: TRBJ1-1; d_gene: NA; abundance: NA; v_gene: TRBV6-5; CDR3nt: TGTGCCAGCAGTTCCGGACAGCGAACTAACACTGAAGCTTTCTTT; CDR3aa: CASSSGQRTNTEAFF
j_gene: TRBJ1-2; d_gene: NA; abundance: once; v_gene: TRBV4-1; CDR3nt: TGCGCCAGCAGCCAAGATCTTTATAGGACAGTAGGCTATGGCTACACCTTC; CDR3aa: CASSQDLYRTVGYGYTF
j_gene: TRBJ1-1; d_gene: TRBD1; abundance: NA; v_gene: TRBV19; CDR3nt: TGTGCCAGTAGCGGACAGGGCCGAACTGAAGCTTTCTTT; CDR3aa: CASSGQGRTEAFF
j_gene: TRBJ1-1; d_gene: NA; abundance: NA; v_gene: TRBV4-1; CDR3nt: TGCGCCAGCAGCCACGCGACAGAGAACACTGAAGCTTTCTTT; CDR3aa: CASSHATENTEAFF
j_gene: TRBJ1-3; d_gene: NA; abundance: few; v_gene: TRBV5-1; CDR3nt: TGCGCCAGCAGCTTGGGGGCCCCCGGTAGCTCTGGAAACACCATATATTTT; CDR3aa: CASSLGAPGSSGNTIYF
j_gene: TRBJ1-2; d_gene: TRBD1; abundance: NA; v_gene: TRBV10-1; CDR3nt: TGCGCCAGCACTATCACAGGGGCCAACTATGGCTACACCTTC; CDR3aa: CASTITGANYGYTF
j_gene: TRBJ2-4; d_gene: TRBD1; abundance: NA; v_gene: TRBV5-4; CDR3nt: TGTGCCAGCAGCTTGGCCAAGTCAGGGGGTGACATTCAGTACTTC; CDR3aa: CASSLAKSGGDIQYF
j_gene: TRBJ1-4; d_gene: NA; abundance: NA; v_gene: TRBV7-2; CDR3nt: TGTGCCAGCAGCTTAGGAGAGGGAAAACTGTTTTTT; CDR3aa: CASSLGEGKLFF
j_gene: TRBJ2-1; d_gene: NA; abundance: NA; v_gene: TRBV12-3/TRBV12-4; CDR3nt: TGTGCCAGCAGTTTTAAGGGGGAGCAGTTCTTC; CDR3aa: CASSFKGEQFF
j_gene: TRBJ2-1; d_gene: NA; abundance: NA; v_gene: TRBV4-1; CDR3nt: TGCGCCAGCAGCTCCCCGGGGGTAGTCCCACTGGCACATGAGCAGTTCTTC; CDR3aa: CASSSPGVVPLAHEQFF
j_gene: TRBJ1-1; d_gene: NA; abundance: NA; v_gene: TRBV15; CDR3nt: TGTGCCACCAGCAGAGACAGGGTAAGGGTCACTGAAGCTTTCTTT; CDR3aa: CATSRDRVRVTEAFF
j_gene: TRBJ2-6; d_gene: TRBD2; abundance: NA; v_gene: TRBV5-1; CDR3nt: TGCGCCAGCAGCGGCGTGGGGGGGGACCCGACCAACGTCCTGACTTTC; CDR3aa: CASSGVGGDPTNVLTF
j_gene: TRBJ2-6; d_gene: NA; abundance: NA; v_gene: TRBV3-1/TRBV3-2; CDR3nt: TGTGCCAGCAGCCCGGGGCGGACAGCATACTCTGGGGCCAACGTCCTGACTTTC; CDR3aa: CASSPGRTAYSGANVLTF
j_gene: TRBJ2-1; d_gene: TRBD2; abundance: NA; v_gene: TRBV7-3; CDR3nt: TGTGCCAGCGGGAGCGGGGGGGCCCCAACGTTCTTC; CDR3aa: CASGSGGAPTFF
j_gene: TRBJ1-5; d_gene: NA; abundance: NA; v_gene: TRBV2; CDR3nt: TGTGCCAGCAGTGAGGGGGGTTATTATCAGCCCCAGCATTTT; CDR3aa: CASSEGGYYQPQHF
j_gene: TRBJ2-2; d_gene: TRBD2; abundance: NA; v_gene: TRBV7-9; CDR3nt: TGTGCCAGCAGCTTAGGCATAGCGGGAGCGAACACCGGGGAGCTGTTTTTT; CDR3aa: CASSLGIAGANTGELFF
j_gene: TRBJ2-5; d_gene: NA; abundance: NA; v_gene: TRBV5-1; CDR3nt: TGCGCCAGCAGCTTGGGGTCTAGGGGGGGTCGGGAGACCCAGTACTTC; CDR3aa: CASSLGSRGGRETQYF
j_gene: TRBJ2-7; d_gene: NA; abundance: NA; v_gene: TRBV11-2; CDR3nt: TGTGCCAGCAGCTTAGTCAGGGACTACGAGCAGTACTTC; CDR3aa: CASSLVRDYEQYF
j_gene: TRBJ2-2; d_gene: NA; abundance: NA; v_gene: TRBV19; CDR3nt: TGTGCCAGTAGTGCGGGGTCGTCGAACACCGGGGAGCTGTTTTTT; CDR3aa: CASSAGSSNTGELFF
j_gene: TRBJ2-2; d_gene: NA; abundance: NA; v_gene: TRBV19; CDR3nt: TGTGCCAGTAGTATCGATACCATCAACAGGGTTTCCACCGGGGAGCTGTTTTTT; CDR3aa: CASSIDTINRVSTGELFF
j_gene: TRBJ2-3; d_gene: NA; abundance: once; v_gene: TRBV9; CDR3nt: TGTGCCAGCACCCCAGGCAGCACAGATACGCAGTATTTT; CDR3aa: CASTPGSTDTQYF
j_gene: TRBJ1-1; d_gene: TRBD1; abundance: NA; v_gene: TRBV18; CDR3nt: TGTGCCAGCTCACCGGACAGGGCGACTGAAGCTTTCTTT; CDR3aa: CASSPDRATEAFF
j_gene: TRBJ1-1; d_gene: NA; abundance: few; v_gene: TRBV11-3; CDR3nt: TGTGCCAGCAGCTTCGCGATGAACACTGAAGCTTTCTTT; CDR3aa: CASSFAMNTEAFF